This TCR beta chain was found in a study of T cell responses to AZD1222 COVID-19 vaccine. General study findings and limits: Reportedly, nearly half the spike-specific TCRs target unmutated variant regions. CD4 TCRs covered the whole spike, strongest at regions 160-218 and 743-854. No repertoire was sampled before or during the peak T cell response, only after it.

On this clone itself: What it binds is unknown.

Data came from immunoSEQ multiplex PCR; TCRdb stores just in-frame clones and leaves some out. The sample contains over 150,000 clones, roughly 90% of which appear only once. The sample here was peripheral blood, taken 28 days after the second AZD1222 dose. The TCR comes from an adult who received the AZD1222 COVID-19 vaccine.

CDR3 in amino acids: CASSYLTSGTVHRPQHF. Written as DNA, the CDR3 is TGTGCCAGCAGTTACCTAACGTCCGGGACAGTCCACCGTCCCCAGCATTTT. This sequence joins TRBV27 and TRBJ1-5; 7 positions match TRBD1. V was clipped by 4 bases and J by 10 bases; unmatched bases: 19. Germline values: CDR1 MNHEY, CDR2 SMNVEV (reference sequence). The CDR3 is 17 amino acids.